This paragraph reports one T cell receptor (beta chain). Its antigen is not identified. Cells designated naive CD8 were CD45RO-negative and were positively selected for CCR7, with terminally differentiated effector memory CD45RA+ cells excluded. V was pared by 4 bases and J by 3 bases, with 7 bases between. The germline CDR1 and CDR2 sequences are LGHNA and YSLEER. This CDR3 is built from 13 residues. This entry comes from a study of shared clonotypes between healthy human individuals. Looking at the study overall: Donors were two women and a few men aged 18 to 49.

Study-level points and caveats: The diversity represented, both genetic and in exposure history, was limited by few donors.

Several immunoSEQ plates received, in even portions, the genomic DNA of each subset. As processed by the authors: ImmunoSEQ output lacked quality scores and full-length reads, limiting matched filtering. Repertoires were generated with immunoSEQ multiplex PCR, while TCRdb's copy carries only in-frame clones and drops some. V, J and clone size are those of that table, while D and trimming were read from the DNA. There are some 2 million clones in the sample; approximately 94% occur only once, and approximately 1% lies in the top ten. Material: naive CD8+ T cells sorted from blood. The gene calls are TRBV4-3 and TRBJ2-1; D remains unclear. The receptor was isolated from a man younger than 35 in good health. The CDR3, as DNA: TGCGCCAGCAGCCTCCGCGACTACAATGAGCAGTTCTTC. Its translation: CASSLRDYNEQFF.